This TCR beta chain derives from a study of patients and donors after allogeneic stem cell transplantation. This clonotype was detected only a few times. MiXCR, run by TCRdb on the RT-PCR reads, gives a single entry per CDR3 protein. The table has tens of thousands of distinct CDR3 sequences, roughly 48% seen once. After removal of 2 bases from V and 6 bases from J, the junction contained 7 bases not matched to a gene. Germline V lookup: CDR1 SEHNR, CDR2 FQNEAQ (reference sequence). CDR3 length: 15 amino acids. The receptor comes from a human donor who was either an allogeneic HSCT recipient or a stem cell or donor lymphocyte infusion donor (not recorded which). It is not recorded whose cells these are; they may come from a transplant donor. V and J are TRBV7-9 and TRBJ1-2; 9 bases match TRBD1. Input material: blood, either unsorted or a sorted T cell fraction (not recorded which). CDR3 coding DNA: TGTGCCAGCAGCTTAATTCATGGACAGGGGCATGGCTACACCTTC. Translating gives CASSLIHGQGHGYTF.